What follows is one T cell receptor (beta chain) and its context. MiXCR was run by TCRdb on the RT-PCR reads, yielding one entry per CDR3 protein. This sample has about 650,000 distinct CDR3 sequences, with 12% to 15% found just once. These data are taken from a study of response to subunit inactivated influenza vaccine. This CDR3 comprises 16 residues. The V segment lost 0 bases and the J segment 1 base; nucleotides outside the gene matches: 7. Germline V gene sequence: CDR1 SGHRS, CDR2 YFSETQ. The source material was PBMCs from blood, sampled around 15 days before vaccination. The receptor's source is a middle-aged man who received an inactivated influenza vaccine. This chain joins TRBV5-1 and TRBJ2-7; 7 nucleotides align to TRBD1. The chain's CDR3 is CASSLASGGMSYEQYF. In DNA, the CDR3 is TGCGCCAGCAGCTTGGCGTCAGGGGGTATGTCCTACGAGCAGTACTTC.